This T cell receptor (beta chain) stems from a study of beta chain features in type 1 diabetes. Study results and caveats: Researchers report that Type 1 diabetes patients had moderately but significantly shorter TCRB CDR3s across all four CD4+ subsets.

The J segment lost 6 bases and the V segment lost 3 bases, leaving 8 bases of the junction unmatched. The CDR3 has 15 amino acids. The germline CDR1 and CDR2 sequences are SGDLS and YYNGEE. This clone was seen a few times. Its antigen is still unknown. Of the isolated RNA, all was reverse transcribed, and so the sequenced material was expressed TCRB transcripts. The repertoire was sequenced with immunoSEQ multiplex PCR; TCRdb's copy has only in-frame clones and lacks some. The repertoire holds under 350,000 clones, with roughly a quarter as singletons. Every sorted population was more than 95% pure. The source is a woman in her 30s with type 1 diabetes. V usage is TRBV9 and J usage is TRBJ2-7, with 11 bases aligning to TRBD1. Sequencing was done on a sample of naive CD4+ T cells from blood. The CDR3 spells CASSAMSGQGGEQYF. The CDR3 nucleotides read TGTGCCAGCAGCGCCATGTCGGGACAGGGGGGCGAGCAGTACTTC.